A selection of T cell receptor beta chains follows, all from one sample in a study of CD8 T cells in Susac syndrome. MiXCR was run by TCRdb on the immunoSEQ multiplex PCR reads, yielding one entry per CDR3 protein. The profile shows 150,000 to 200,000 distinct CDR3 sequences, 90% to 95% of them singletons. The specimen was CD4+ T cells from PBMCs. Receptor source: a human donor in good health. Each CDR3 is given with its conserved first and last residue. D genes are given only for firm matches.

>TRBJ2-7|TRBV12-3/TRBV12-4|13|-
CASSLRGSYEQYF
TGTGCCAGCAGTTTACGGGGCTCCTACGAGCAGTACTTC
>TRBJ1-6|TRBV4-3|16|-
CASSQDGGRGNSPLHF
TGCGCCAGCAGCCAAGATGGGGGAAGAGGTAATTCACCCCTCCACTTT
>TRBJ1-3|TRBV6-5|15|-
CASRRSRDSGNTIYF
TGTGCCAGCAGACGAAGCAGGGACTCTGGAAACACCATATATTTT
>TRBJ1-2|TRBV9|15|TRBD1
CASSVIGTEFYGYTF
TGTGCCAGCAGCGTAATAGGGACAGAATTCTATGGCTACACCTTC
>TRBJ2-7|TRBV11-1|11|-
CASSLGFEQYF
TGTGCCAGCAGCTTAGGGTTCGAGCAGTACTTC
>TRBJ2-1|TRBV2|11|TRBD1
CAGTAYNEQFF
TGTGCCGGGACAGCTTACAATGAGCAGTTCTTC
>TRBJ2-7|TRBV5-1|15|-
CASSRGGGSSDEQYF
TGCGCCAGCTCCCGAGGGGGAGGGAGCTCCGACGAGCAGTACTTC
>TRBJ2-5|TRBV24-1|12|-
CATSDLTETQYF
TGTGCCACCAGTGATTTAACAGAGACCCAGTACTTC
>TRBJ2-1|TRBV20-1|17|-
CSARDSHRGGPYNEQFF
TGCAGTGCTAGAGATTCCCACAGGGGGGGACCCTACAATGAGCAGTTCTTC
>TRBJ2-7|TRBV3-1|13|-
CASSQIRGYEQYF
TGTGCCAGCAGCCAAATCAGGGGCTACGAGCAGTACTTC
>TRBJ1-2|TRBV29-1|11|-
CSVTINYGYTF
TGCAGCGTGACCATAAACTATGGCTACACCTTC
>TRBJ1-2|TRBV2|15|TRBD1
CASVSRGQGHYGYTF
TGTGCCAGCGTATCCCGAGGACAGGGCCACTATGGCTACACCTTC
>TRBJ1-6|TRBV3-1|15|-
CASSQQVGLTSPLHF
TGTGCCAGCAGTCAACAGGTCGGTCTCACTTCACCCCTCCACTTT
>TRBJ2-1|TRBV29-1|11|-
CSTDSPNEQFF
TGCAGTACAGACAGCCCAAATGAGCAGTTCTTC
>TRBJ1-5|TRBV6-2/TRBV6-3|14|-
CASTDRRSNQPQHF
TGTGCCAGCACCGACAGGCGTAGCAATCAGCCCCAGCATTTT
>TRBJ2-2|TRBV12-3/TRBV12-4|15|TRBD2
CASRRGGRDTGELFF
TGTGCCAGCAGGCGCGGGGGGCGGGACACCGGGGAGCTGTTTTTT
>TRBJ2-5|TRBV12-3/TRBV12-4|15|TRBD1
CASQPGQGRRETQYF
TGTGCCAGCCAACCGGGACAGGGAAGGCGAGAGACCCAGTACTTC
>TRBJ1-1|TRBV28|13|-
CAGLRTGNTEAFF
TGTGCCGGATTAAGAACAGGGAACACTGAAGCTTTCTTT
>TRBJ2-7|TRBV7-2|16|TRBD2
CASRVMSAGALYEQYF
TGTGCCAGCAGGGTCATGTCAGCGGGGGCCCTCTACGAGCAGTACTTC
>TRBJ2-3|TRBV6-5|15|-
CASSYAGHRADTQYF
TGTGCCAGCAGTTACGCGGGACATAGGGCAGATACGCAGTATTTT
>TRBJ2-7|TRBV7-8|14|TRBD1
CASSLARQGREQYF
TGTGCCAGCAGCTTAGCTAGACAGGGGCGAGAGCAGTACTTC
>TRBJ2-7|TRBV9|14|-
CASSRDGTSYEQYF
TGTGCCAGCAGTCGGGACGGTACCTCCTACGAGCAGTACTTC
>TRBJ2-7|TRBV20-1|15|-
CSASRIGVTPYEQYF
TGCAGTGCTAGTAGGATCGGGGTAACCCCCTACGAGCAGTACTTC
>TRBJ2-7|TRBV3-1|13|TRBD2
CASSQDTGGEQYF
TGTGCCAGCAGCCAAGATACGGGGGGCGAGCAGTACTTC
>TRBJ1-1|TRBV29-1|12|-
CSAAQENTEAFF
TGCAGCGCCGCCCAGGAGAACACTGAAGCTTTCTTT
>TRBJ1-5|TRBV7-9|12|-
CASSPADEPQHF
TGTGCCAGCAGCCCCGCAGATGAGCCCCAGCATTTT
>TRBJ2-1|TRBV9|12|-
CASSVAGREQFF
TGTGCCAGCAGCGTAGCCGGCCGGGAGCAGTTCTTC
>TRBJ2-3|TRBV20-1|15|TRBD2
CSATSRTSGGNTQYF
TGCAGTGCTACTTCTCGGACTAGCGGGGGGAATACGCAGTATTTT